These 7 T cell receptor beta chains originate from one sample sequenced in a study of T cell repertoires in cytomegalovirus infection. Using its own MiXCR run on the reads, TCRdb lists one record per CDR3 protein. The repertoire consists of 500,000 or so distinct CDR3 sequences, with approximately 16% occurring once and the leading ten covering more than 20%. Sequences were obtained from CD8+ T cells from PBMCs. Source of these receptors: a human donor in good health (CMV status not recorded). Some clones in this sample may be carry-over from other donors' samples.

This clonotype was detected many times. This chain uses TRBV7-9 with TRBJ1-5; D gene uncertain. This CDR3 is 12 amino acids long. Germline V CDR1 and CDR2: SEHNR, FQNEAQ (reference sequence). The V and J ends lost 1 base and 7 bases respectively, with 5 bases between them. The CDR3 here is CASSLGQQPQHF. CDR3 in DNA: TGTGCCAGCAGCTTAGGTCAGCAGCCCCAGCATTTT.

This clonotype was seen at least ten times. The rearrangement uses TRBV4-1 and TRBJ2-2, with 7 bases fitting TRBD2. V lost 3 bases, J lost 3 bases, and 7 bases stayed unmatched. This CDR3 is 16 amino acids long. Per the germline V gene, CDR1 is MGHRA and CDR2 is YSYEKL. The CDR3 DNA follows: TGCGCCAGCAGCCATGGGGCTAGCGGTTACACCGGGGAGCTGTTTTTT. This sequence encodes CASSHGASGYTGELFF.

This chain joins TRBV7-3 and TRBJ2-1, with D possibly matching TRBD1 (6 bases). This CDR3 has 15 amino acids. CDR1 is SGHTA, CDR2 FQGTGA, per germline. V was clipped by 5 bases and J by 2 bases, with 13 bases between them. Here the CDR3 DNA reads TGTGCCAGCAGCCCAGGGGTAGAAACCTACAATGAGCAGTTCTTC. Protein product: CASSPGVETYNEQFF.

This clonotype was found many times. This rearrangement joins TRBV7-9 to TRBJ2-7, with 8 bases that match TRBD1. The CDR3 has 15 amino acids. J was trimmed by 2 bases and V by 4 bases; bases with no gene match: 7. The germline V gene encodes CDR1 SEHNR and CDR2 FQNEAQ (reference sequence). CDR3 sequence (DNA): TGTGCCAGCAGCTCCGACAGGGGTTTACCCTACGAGCAGTACTTC. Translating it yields CASSSDRGLPYEQYF.

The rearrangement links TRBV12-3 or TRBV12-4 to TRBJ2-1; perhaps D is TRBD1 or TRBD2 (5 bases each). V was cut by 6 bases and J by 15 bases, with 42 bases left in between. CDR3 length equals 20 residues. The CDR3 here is CASSSLSLLGGERSYNETFF. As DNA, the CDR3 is TGTGCCAGCAGCTCCCTAAGCCTACTTGGGGGAGAAAGGTCCTACAATGAGACGTTCTTC.

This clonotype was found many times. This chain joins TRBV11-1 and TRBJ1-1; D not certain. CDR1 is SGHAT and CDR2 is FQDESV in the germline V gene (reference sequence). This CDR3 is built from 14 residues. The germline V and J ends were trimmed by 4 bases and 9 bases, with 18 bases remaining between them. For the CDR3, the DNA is TGTGCCAGCAGCTCCCCCGAAGGGCGTTTTAAAGCTTTCTTT. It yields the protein CASSSPEGRFKAFF. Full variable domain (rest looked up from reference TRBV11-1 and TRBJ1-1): EAEVAQSPRYKITEKSQAVAFWCDPISGHATLYWYRQILGQGPELLVQFQDESVVDDSQLPKDRFSAERLKGVDSTLKIQPAELGDSAMYLCASSSPEGRFKAFFGQGTRLTVV.

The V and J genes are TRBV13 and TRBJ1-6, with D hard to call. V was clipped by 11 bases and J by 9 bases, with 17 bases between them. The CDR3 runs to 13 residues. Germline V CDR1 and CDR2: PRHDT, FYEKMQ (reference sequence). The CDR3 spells CACRIGFGSPLHF. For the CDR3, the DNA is TGTGCCTGTCGAATAGGATTTGGTTCACCCCTCCACTTT.